These T cell receptor beta chains were read from a single sample in a study of human T cells and chemical hapten exposure. TCRdb re-derived calls from the RACE reads in MiXCR, one entry per CDR3 protein. The sample carries about 89,000 distinct CDR3 sequences, approximately 11% recorded once. Sequencing was performed on whole blood, taken in connection with sensitization to the hapten diphenylcyclopropenone (DPC). The receptors shown here come from a man aged 40-49 years with alopecia areata. Some clones in this sample may be carry-over from other donors' samples. Both conserved end residues are part of each CDR3. A D gene is named only where the DNA matches it firmly. Clone size is not always given. Where it is, it says once, few, many or a class for expanded clones.

many,TRBJ2-7,-,TRBV7-3,CASSQNPGEQYF,TGTGCCAGCAGCCAAAACCCTGGAGAGCAGTACTTC
-,TRBJ1-1,-,TRBV27,CASRHLTEAFF,TGTGCCAGCAGACACCTCACTGAAGCTTTCTTT
many,TRBJ1-1,-,TRBV29-1,CSVEKLRTSNTEAFF,TGCAGCGTTGAAAAACTTAGGACATCGAACACTGAAGCTTTCTTT
few,TRBJ1-6,-,TRBV28,CASSLEGMNNSPLHF,TGTGCCAGCAGTTTAGAGGGGATGAATAATTCACCCCTCCACTTT
-,TRBJ2-4,TRBD1,TRBV27,CASSKGTGGLNIQYF,TGTGCCAGCAGTAAAGGGACAGGGGGCTTAAACATTCAGTACTTC
many,TRBJ1-2,-,TRBV7-9,CASSFQDRNYGYTF,TGTGCCAGCAGCTTTCAGGACAGAAACTATGGCTACACCTTC
few,TRBJ2-3,TRBD1,TRBV6-1,CASTYRGPDTQYF,TGTGCCAGCACCTACAGGGGCCCAGATACGCAGTATTTT
many,TRBJ2-3,-,TRBV6-1,CASSENLYEDTQYF,TGTGCCAGCAGTGAAAACCTATACGAAGATACGCAGTATTTT
many,TRBJ2-3,-,TRBV12-3/TRBV12-4,CASSLNQPPDTQYF,TGTGCCAGCAGTTTAAACCAGCCGCCAGATACGCAGTATTTT
-,TRBJ2-1,-,TRBV6-5,CASSYNIGVRDNEQFF,TGTGCCAGCAGTTACAATATAGGGGTTCGGGACAATGAGCAGTTCTTC
many,TRBJ1-5,-,TRBV10-3,CAISDGQTNQPQHF,TGTGCCATCAGTGATGGGCAGACCAATCAGCCCCAGCATTTT
few,TRBJ2-1,-,TRBV29-1,CSVGTESRGNEQFF,TGCAGCGTTGGGACAGAATCAAGGGGCAATGAGCAGTTCTTC
many,TRBJ2-4,-,TRBV24-1,CATSDGAKNIQYF,TGTGCCACCAGTGATGGAGCCAAAAACATTCAGTACTTC
-,TRBJ1-2,-,TRBV19,CASSSGNYGYTF,TGTGCCAGTAGTTCAGGGAACTATGGCTACACCTTC
-,TRBJ1-2,TRBD1,TRBV5-8,CASSYDDRGIYGYTF,TGTGCCAGCAGCTATGACGACAGGGGCATCTATGGCTACACCTTC
-,TRBJ2-7,TRBD1,TRBV7-3,CASSSTGAGGFNEQYF,TGTGCCAGCAGCTCAACGGGGGCAGGGGGCTTCAACGAGCAGTACTTC
-,TRBJ2-1,-,TRBV13,CASSFKRDEQFF,TGTGCCAGCAGCTTCAAGCGGGATGAGCAGTTCTTC
many,TRBJ1-1,-,TRBV29-1,CSVEGLERTEAFF,TGCAGCGTGGAGGGGTTGGAAAGGACTGAAGCTTTCTTT
-,TRBJ2-1,TRBD2,TRBV25-1,CAITGTSGYNEQFF,TGTGCCATTACCGGGACTAGCGGGTACAATGAGCAGTTCTTC
-,TRBJ2-3,-,TRBV5-1,CASSPTSGADTQYF,TGCGCCAGCAGCCCGACTAGTGGCGCAGATACGCAGTATTTT
few,TRBJ1-5,-,TRBV21-1,CALGGVGQPQHF,TGTGCCCTCGGTGGGGTGGGTCAGCCCCAGCATTTT
-,TRBJ2-7,-,TRBV14,CASSPPDAYEQYF,TGTGCCAGCAGCCCCCCCGACGCCTACGAGCAGTACTTC
few,TRBJ1-1,-,TRBV5-6,CASSLQGLTWTEAFF,TGTGCCAGCAGCTTGCAGGGGCTTACGTGGACTGAAGCTTTCTTT
-,TRBJ2-5,-,TRBV20-1,CSARDFESPDQETQYF,TGCAGTGCTAGAGATTTTGAGTCGCCCGACCAAGAGACCCAGTACTTC
-,TRBJ2-1,-,TRBV28,CASSLSSVTSYNEQFF,TGTGCCAGCAGTTTATCAAGCGTAACTTCCTACAATGAGCAGTTCTTC
-,TRBJ2-7,TRBD1,TRBV5-6,CASSLLSGGEINEQYF,TGTGCCAGCAGCTTGTTGTCAGGGGGAGAAATTAACGAGCAGTACTTC
-,TRBJ2-4,-,TRBV6-2/TRBV6-3,CASSRADIQYF,TGTGCCAGCAGTAGGGCTGACATTCAGTACTTC
many,TRBJ1-1,TRBD1,TRBV18,CASSPPTGQGKGAFF,TGTGCCAGCTCACCACCAACGGGACAGGGGAAGGGAGCTTTCTTT